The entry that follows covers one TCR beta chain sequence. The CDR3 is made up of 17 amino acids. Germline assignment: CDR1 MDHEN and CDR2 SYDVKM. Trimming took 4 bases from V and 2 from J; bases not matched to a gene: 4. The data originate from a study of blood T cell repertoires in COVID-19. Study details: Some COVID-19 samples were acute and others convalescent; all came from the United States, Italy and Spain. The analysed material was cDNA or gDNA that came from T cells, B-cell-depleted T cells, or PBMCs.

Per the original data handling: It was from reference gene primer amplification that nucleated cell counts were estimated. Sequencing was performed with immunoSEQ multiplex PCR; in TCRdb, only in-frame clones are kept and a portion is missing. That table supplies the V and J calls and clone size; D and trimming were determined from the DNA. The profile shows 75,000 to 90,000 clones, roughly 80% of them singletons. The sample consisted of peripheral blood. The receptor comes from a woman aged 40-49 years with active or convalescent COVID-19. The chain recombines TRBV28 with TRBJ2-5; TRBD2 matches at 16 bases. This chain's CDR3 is CASSSPGLAGGQETQYF. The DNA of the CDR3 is TGTGCCAGCAGTTCCCCGGGACTAGCGGGAGGGCAAGAGACCCAGTACTTC.